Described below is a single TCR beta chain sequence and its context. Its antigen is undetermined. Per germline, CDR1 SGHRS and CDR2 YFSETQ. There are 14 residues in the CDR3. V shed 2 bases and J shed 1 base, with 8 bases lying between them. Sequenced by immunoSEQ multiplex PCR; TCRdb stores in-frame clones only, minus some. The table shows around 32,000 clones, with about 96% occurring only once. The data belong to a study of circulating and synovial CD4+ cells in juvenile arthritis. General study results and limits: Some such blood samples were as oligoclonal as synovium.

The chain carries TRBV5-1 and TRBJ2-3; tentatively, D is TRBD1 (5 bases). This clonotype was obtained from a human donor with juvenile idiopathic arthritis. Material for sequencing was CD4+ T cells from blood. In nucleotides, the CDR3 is TGCGCCAGCAGCTTACAGACAGGCACAGATACGCAGTATTTT. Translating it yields CASSLQTGTDTQYF.